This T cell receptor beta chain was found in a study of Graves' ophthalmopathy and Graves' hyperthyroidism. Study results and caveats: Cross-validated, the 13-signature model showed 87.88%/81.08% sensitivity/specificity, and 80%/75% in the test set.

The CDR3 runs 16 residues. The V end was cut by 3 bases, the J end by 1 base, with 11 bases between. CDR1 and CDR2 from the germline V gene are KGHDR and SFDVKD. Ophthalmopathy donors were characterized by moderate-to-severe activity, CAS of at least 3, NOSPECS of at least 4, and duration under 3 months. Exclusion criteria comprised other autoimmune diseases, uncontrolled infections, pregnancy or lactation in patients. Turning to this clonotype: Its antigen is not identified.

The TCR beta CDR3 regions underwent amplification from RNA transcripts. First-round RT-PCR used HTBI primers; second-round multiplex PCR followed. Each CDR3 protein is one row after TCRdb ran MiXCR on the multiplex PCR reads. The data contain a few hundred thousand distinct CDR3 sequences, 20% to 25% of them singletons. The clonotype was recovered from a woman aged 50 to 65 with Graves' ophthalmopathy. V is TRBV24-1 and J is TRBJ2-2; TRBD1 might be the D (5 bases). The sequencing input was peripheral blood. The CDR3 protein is CATSDRQNMNTGELFF. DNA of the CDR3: TGTGCCACCAGTGATAGACAGAACATGAACACCGGGGAGCTGTTTTTT.